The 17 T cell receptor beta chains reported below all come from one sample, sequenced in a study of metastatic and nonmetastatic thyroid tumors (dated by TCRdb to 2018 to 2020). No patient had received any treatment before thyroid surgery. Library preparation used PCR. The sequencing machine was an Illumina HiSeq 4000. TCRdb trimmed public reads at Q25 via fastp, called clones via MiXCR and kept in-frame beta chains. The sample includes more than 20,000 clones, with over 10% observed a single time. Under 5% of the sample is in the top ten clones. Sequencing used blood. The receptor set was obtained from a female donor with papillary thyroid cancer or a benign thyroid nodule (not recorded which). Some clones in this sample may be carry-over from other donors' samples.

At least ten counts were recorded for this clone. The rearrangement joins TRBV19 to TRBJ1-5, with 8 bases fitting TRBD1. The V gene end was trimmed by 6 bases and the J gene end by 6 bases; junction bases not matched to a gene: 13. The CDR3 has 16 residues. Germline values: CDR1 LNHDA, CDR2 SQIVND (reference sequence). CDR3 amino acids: CASSMRGRGPGQPQHF. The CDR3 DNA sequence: TGTGCCAGTAGCATGCGGGGCAGGGGGCCTGGTCAGCCCCAGCATTTT. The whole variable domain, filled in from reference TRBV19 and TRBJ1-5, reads DGGITQSPKYLFRKEGQNVTLSCEQNLNHDAMYWYRQDPGQGLRLIYYSQIVNDFQKGDIAEGYSVSREKKESFPLTVTSAQKNPTAFYLCASSMRGRGPGQPQHFGDGTRLSIL.

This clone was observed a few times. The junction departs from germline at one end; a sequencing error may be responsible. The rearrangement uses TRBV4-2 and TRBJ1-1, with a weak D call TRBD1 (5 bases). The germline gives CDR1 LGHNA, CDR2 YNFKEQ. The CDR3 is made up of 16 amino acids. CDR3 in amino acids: CANSPDGTPGGPEAFF. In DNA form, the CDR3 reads TGTGCCAACAGCCCTGACGGGACCCCGGGAGGACCTGAAGCTTTCTTT.

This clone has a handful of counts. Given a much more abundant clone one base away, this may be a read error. CDR3 sequence reads: CSVTSGVDTRYF. The CDR3 DNA follows: TGCAGCGTTACTAGCGGAGTAGATACGCGGTATTTT. The chain couples TRBV29-1 to TRBJ2-3, with TRBD2 matching over 8 bases. The germline V gene has CDR1 SQVTM and CDR2 ANQGSEA. The CDR3 consists of 12 residues.

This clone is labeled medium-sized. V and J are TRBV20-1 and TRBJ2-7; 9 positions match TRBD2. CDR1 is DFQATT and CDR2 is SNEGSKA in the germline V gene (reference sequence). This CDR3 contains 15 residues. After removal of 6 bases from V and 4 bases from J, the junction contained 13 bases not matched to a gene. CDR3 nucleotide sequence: TGCAGTGCCACAGGTACAGAGCGGGAGGTGTACGAGCAGTACTTC. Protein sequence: CSATGTEREVYEQYF.

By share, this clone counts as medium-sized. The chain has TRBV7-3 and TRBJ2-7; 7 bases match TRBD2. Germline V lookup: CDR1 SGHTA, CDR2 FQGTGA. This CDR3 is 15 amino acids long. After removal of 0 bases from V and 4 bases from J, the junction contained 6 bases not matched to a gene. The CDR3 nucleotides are TGTGCCAGCAGCTTAACCGGAGACGGGAGGTACGAGCAGTACTTC. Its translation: CASSLTGDGRYEQYF.

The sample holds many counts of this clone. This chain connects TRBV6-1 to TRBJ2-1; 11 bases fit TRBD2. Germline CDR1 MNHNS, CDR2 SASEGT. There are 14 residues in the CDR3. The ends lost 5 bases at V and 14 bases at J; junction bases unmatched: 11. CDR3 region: CASSQQTSGREEFF. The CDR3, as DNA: TGTGCCAGCAGTCAACAAACTAGCGGGAGAGAAGAGTTCTTC.

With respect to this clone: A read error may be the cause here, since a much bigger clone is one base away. This chain's CDR3 is CASDTGRLIF. In nucleotides, the CDR3 is TGTGCCAGTGACACAGGGAGGTTGATCTTC. The V call is TRBV7-9, the J call TRBJ2-1, with D perhaps assigned TRBD1 or TRBD2 (6 bases each). This CDR3 is built from 10 residues. In germline, CDR1 is SEHNR, CDR2 FQNEAQ (reference sequence).

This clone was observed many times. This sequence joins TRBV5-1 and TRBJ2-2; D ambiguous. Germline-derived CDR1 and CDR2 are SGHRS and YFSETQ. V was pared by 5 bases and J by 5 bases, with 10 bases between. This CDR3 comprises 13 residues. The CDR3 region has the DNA TGCGCCAGCAGTCCCTTCGAGACCGGGGAGCTGTTTTTT. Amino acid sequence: CASSPFETGELFF.

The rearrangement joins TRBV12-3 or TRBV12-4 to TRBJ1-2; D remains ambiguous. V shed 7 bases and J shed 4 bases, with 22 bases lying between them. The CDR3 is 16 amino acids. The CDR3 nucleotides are TGTGCCAGCACTCATTCAAGGGTTGTTTTGGTCTATGGCTACACCTTC. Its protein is CASTHSRVVLVYGYTF.

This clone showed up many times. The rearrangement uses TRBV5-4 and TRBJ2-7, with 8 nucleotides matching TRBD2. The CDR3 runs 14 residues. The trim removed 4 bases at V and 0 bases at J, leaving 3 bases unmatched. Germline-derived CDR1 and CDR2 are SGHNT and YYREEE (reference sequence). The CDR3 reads CASSPSGHSYEQYF. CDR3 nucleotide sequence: TGTGCCAGCAGCCCTAGCGGGCACTCCTACGAGCAGTACTTC.

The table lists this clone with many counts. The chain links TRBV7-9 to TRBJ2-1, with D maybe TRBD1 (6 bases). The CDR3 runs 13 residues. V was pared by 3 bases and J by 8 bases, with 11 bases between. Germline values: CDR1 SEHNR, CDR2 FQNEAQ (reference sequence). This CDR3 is CASSFSRGDEQFF. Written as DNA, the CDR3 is TGTGCCAGCAGCTTCAGCAGGGGAGATGAGCAGTTCTTC.

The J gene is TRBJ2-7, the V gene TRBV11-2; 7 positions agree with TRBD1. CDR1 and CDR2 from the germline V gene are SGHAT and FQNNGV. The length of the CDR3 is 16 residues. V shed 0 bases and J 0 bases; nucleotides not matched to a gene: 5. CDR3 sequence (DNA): TGTGCCAGCAGCTTAGAGGGACAGCCAAGCTCCTACGAGCAGTACTTC. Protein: CASSLEGQPSSYEQYF.

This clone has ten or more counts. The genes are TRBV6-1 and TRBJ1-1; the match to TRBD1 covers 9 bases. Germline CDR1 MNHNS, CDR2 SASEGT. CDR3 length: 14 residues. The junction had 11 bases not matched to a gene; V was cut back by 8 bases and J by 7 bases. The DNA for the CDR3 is TGTGCCAGCGGTCCTTTACAGGGGGCAGGTGAAGCTTTCTTT. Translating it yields CASGPLQGAGEAFF.

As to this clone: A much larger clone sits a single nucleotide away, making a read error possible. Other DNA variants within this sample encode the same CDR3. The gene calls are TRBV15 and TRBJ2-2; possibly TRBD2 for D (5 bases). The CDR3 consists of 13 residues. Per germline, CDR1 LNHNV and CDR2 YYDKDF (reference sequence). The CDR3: CATSRVNTGELFF. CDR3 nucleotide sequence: TGTGCCACCAGCAGAGTAAATACCGGGGAGTTGTTTTTT.

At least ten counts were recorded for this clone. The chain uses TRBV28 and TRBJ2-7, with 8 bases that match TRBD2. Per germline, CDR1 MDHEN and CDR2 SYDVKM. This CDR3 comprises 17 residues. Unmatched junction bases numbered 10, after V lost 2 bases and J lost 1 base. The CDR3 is CASSLMQPSGRSYEQYF. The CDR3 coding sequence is TGTGCCAGCAGTTTAATGCAGCCTAGCGGGCGTTCCTACGAGCAGTACTTC.

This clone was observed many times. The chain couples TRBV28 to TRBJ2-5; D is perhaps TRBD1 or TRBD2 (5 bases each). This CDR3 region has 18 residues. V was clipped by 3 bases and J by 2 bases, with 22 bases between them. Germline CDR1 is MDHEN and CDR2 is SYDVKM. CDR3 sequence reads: CASSLGTATWRWQETQYF. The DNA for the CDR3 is TGTGCCAGCAGTTTGGGGACCGCGACGTGGAGGTGGCAAGAGACCCAGTACTTC.

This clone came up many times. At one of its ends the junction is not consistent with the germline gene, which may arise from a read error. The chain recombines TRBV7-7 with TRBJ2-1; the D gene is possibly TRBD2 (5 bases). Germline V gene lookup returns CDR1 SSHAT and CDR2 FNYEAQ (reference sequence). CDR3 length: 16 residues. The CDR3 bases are TGTGCTAGCAGCCTCCGTCCCTCGACGGGGTACAATGAGCAGTTCTTC. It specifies CASSLRPSTGYNEQFF.